The following is a T cell receptor beta chain sequence with its context. These data are taken from a study of T cell changes during pregnancy in multiple sclerosis. The table came from immunoSEQ multiplex PCR; TCRdb's copy has only in-frame clones and leaves some out. The sample records tens of thousands of clones, about 90% being singletons. Trimming shortened V by 1 base and J by 7 bases, and 14 bases separated the two germline ends. The CDR3 contains 14 residues. Germline CDR1 and CDR2: MGHDK and SYGVNS. Sequencing used CD4+ T cells from peripheral blood mononuclear cells, obtained in the third trimester of pregnancy. J is TRBJ2-7 and V is TRBV25-1, with TRBD1 as a possible D gene (5 bases). This sequence was found in a female donor with multiple sclerosis, enrolled in a pregnancy study. DNA of the CDR3: TGTGCCAGCAGTGAATTAGGGGTGCTTGGAGAGCAGTACTTC. Protein sequence: CASSELGVLGEQYF.